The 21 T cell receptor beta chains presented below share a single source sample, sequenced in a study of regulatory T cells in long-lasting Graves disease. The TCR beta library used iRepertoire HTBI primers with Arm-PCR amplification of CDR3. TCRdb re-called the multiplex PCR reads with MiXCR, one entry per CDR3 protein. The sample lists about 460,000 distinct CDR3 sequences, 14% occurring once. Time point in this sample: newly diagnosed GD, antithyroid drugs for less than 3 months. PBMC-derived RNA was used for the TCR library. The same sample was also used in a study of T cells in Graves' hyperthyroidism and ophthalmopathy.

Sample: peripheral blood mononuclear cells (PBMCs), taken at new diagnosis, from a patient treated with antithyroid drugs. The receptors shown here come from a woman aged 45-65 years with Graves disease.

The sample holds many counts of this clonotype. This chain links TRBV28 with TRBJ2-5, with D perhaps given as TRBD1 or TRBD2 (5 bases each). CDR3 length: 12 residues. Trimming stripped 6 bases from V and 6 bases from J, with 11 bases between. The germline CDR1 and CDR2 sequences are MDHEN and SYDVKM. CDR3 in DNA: TGTGCCAGCAGGAGGGGTCAGAAGACCCAGTACTTC. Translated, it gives CASRRGQKTQYF.

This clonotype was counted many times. The CDR3 sequence is CASSLGGINEQFF. For the CDR3, the DNA is TGCGCCAGCAGCTTGGGTGGCATCAATGAGCAGTTCTTC. The chain uses TRBV5-1 and TRBJ2-1; D remains unclear. Trimming left V 0 bases short and J 6 bases short, with 7 bases between. Germline assignment: CDR1 SGHRS and CDR2 YFSETQ. This CDR3 has 13 amino acids.

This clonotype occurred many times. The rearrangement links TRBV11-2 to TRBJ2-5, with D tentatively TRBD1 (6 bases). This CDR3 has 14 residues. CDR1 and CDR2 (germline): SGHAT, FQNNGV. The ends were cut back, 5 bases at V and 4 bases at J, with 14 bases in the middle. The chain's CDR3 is CASSLQDSSETQYF. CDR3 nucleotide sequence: TGTGCCAGCAGCCTCCAGGACAGTTCAGAGACCCAGTACTTC.

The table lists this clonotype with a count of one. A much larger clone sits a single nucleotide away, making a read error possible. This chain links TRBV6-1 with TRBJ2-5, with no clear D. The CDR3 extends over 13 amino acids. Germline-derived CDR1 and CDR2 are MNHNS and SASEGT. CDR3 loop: CTSSQPFEETQYF. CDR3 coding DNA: TGTACCAGCAGTCAACCTTTTGAAGAGACCCAGTACTTC.

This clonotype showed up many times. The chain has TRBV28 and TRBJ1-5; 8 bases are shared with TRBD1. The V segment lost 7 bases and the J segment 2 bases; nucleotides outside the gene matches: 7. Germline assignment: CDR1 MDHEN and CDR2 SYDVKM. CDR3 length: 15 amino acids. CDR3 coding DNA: TGTGCCAGCAACCCTGGACAGGGAGGCAATCAGCCCCAGCATTTT. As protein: CASNPGQGGNQPQHF.

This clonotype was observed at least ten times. Written as DNA, the CDR3 is TGTGCCATCTCGACAGGGGGCGGCGAGCAGTACTTC. This sequence encodes CAISTGGGEQYF. This chain links TRBV28 with TRBJ2-7; TRBD1 matches 10 bases. V lost 10 bases to trimming and J lost 6 bases; unmatched junction nucleotides: 6. CDR3 length: 12 residues. From germline, CDR1 is MDHEN and CDR2 SYDVKM.

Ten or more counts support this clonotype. CDR3 DNA: TGTGCCAGCAGTGAAGTTAGTAGCGGGTTTGATACGCAGTATTTT. This translates into CASSEVSSGFDTQYF. The chain combines TRBV2 with TRBJ2-3, with 7 bases aligning to TRBD2. Losses at the gene ends were 1 base for V and 6 bases for J; bases not matched to a gene: 7. Germline-derived CDR1 and CDR2 are SNHLY and FYNNEI. The CDR3 consists of 15 residues. The full variable domain, its missing parts supplied by reference TRBV2 and TRBJ2-3, is EPEVTQTPSHQVTQMGQEVILRCVPISNHLYFYWYRQILGQKVEFLVSFYNNEISEKSEIFDDQFSVERPDGSNFTLKIRSTKLEDSAMYFCASSEVSSGFDTQYFGPGTRLTVL.

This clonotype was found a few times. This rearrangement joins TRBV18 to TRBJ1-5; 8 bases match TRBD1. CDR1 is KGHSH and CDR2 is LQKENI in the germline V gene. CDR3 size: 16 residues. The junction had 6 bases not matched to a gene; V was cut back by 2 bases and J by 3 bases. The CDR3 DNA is TGTGCCAGCTCACCAGATGGACAGGGTATCAATCAGCCCCAGCATTTT. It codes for CASSPDGQGINQPQHF. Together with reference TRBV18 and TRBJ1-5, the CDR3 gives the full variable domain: NAGVMQNPRHLVRRRGQEARLRCSPMKGHSHVYWYRQLPEEGLKFMVYLQKENIIDESGMPKERFSAEFPKEGPSILRIQQVVRGDSAAYFCASSPDGQGINQPQHFGDGTRLSIL.

The CDR3 DNA reads TGTGCCAGCAGCTTAGCTTCGGCAGGGTACGAGCAGTACTTC. It yields the protein CASSLASAGYEQYF. This chain links TRBV11-2 with TRBJ2-7, with D tentatively TRBD1 (5 bases). Trimming removed 1 base at V and 4 bases at J, with 11 bases between. This CDR3 region has 14 residues. Germline V gene lookup returns CDR1 SGHAT and CDR2 FQNNGV.

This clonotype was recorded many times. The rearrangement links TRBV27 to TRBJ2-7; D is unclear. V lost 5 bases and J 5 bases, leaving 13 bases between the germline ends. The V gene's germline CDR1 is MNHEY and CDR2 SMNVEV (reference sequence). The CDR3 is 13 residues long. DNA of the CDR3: TGTGCCAGCAGTCGAATTGGGCCTCACGAGCAGTACTTC. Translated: CASSRIGPHEQYF.

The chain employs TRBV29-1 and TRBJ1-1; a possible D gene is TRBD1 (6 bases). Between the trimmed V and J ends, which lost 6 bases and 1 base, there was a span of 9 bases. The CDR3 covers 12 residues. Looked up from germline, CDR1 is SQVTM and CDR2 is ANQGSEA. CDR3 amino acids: CSVSDRNTEAFF. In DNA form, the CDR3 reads TGCAGCGTGTCGGACAGGAACACTGAAGCTTTCTTT.

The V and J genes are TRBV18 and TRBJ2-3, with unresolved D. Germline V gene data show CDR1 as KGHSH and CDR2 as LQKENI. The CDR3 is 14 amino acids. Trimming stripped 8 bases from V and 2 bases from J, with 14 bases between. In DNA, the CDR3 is TGTGCCAGCCAACGGGTAGATACCACAGATACGCAGTATTTT. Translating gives CASQRVDTTDTQYF.

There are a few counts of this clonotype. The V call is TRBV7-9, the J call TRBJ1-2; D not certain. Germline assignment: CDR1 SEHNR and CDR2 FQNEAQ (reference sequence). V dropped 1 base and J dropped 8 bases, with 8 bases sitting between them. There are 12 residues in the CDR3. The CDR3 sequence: CASSLEVLGYTF. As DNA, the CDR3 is TGTGCCAGCAGCTTAGAAGTATTGGGCTACACCTTC.

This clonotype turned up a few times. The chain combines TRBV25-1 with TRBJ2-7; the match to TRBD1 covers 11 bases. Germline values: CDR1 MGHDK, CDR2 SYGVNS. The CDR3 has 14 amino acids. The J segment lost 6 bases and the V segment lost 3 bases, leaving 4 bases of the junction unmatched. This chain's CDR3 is CASSDIGTGGEQYF. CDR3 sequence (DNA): TGTGCCAGCAGTGATATAGGGACAGGGGGCGAGCAGTACTTC.

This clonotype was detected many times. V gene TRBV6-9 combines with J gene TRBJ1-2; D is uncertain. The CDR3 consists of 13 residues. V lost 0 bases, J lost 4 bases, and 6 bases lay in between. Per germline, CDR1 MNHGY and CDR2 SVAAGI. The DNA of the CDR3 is TGTGCCAGCAGTTATTCCAACGGCTATGGCTACACCTTC. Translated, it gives CASSYSNGYGYTF.

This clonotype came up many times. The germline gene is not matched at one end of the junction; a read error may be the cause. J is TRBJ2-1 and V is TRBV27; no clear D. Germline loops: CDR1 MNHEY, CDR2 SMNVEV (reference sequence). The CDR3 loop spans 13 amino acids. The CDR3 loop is CASSLFRMNEQFF. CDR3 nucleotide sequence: TGTGCCAGCAGTTTGTTTCGTATGAATGAACAGTTCTTC.

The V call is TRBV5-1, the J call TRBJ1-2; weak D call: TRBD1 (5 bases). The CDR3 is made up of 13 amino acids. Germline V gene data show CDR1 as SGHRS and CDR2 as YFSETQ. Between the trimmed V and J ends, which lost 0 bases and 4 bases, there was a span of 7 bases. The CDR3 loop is CASSLGQIYGYTF. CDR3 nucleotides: TGCGCCAGCAGCTTGGGACAGATCTATGGCTACACCTTC. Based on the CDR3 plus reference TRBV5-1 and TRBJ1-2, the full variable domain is KAGVTQTPRYLIKTRGQQVTLSCSPISGHRSVSWYQQTPGQGLQFLFEYFSETQRNKGNFPGRFSGRQFSNSRSEMNVSTLELGDSALYLCASSLGQIYGYTFGSGTRLTVV.

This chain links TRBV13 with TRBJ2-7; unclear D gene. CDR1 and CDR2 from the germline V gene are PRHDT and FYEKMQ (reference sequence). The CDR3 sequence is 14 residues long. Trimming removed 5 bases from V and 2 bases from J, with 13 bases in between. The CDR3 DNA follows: TGTGCCAGCAGCCAGCGACCCGAAGCCTACGAGCAGTACTTC. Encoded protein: CASSQRPEAYEQYF.

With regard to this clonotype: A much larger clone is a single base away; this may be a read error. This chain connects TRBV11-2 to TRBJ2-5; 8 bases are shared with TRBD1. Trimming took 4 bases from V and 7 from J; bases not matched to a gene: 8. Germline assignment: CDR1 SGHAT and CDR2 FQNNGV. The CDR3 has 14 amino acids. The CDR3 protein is CASSSGQGEGTQYF. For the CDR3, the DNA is TGTGCCAGCAGCTCCGGACAGGGTGAAGGGACCCAGTACTTC.

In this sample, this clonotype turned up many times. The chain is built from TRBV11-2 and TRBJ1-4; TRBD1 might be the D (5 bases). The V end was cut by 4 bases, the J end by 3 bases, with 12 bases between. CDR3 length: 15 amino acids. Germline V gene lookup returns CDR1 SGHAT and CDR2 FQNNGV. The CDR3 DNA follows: TGTGCCAGCAGCTCCCCCGGACAAGCTAATGAAAAACTGTTTTTT. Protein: CASSSPGQANEKLFF. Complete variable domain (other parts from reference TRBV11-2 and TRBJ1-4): EAGVAQSPRYKIIEKRQSVAFWCNPISGHATLYWYQQILGQGPKLLIQFQNNGVVDDSQLPKDRFSAERLKGVDSTLKIQPAKLEDSAVYLCASSSPGQANEKLFFGSGTQLSVL.

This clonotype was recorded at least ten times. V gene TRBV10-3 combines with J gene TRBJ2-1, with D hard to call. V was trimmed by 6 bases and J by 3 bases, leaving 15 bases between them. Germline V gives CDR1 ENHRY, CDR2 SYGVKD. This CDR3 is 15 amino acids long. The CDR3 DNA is TGTGCCATCAGCGCAGTCGTTGAGATCTACAATGAGCAGTTCTTC. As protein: CAISAVVEIYNEQFF.